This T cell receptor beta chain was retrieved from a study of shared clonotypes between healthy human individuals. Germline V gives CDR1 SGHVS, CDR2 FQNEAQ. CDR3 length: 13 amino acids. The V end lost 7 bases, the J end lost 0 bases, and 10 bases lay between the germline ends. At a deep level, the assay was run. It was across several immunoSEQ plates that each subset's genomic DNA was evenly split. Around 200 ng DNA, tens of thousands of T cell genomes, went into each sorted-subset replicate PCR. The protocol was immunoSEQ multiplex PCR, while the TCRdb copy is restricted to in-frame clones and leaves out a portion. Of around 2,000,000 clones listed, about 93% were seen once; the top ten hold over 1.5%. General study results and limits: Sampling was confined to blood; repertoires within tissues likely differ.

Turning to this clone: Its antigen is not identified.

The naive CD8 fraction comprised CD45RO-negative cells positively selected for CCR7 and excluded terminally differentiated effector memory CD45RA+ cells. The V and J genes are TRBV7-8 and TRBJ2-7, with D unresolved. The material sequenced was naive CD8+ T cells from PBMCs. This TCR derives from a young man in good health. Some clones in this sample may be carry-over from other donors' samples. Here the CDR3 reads CASTPTASYEQYF. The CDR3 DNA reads TGTGCCAGCACGCCTACCGCCTCCTACGAGCAGTACTTC. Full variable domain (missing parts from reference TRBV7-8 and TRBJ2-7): GAGVSQSPRYKVAKRGQDVALRCDPISGHVSLFWYQQALGQGPEFLTYFQNEAQLDKSGLPSDRFFAERPEGSVSTLKIQRTQQEDSAVYLCASTPTASYEQYFGPGTRLTVT.